This T cell receptor beta chain appears in the sequencing data of a study of early T cells in non-severe SARS-CoV-2 infection. Individually, cDNA molecules had unique molecular identifiers attached to them. TCRdb re-derived calls from the 5' RACE reads in MiXCR, one entry per CDR3 protein. Of some 89,000 distinct CDR3 sequences detected, 11% appear once; the ten largest clones hold around 4.8%. This clonotype was recorded at least ten times. Trimming at V came to 3 bases and at J to 5 bases, leaving 11 bases not matched to a gene. The CDR3 has 15 amino acids. The germline V gene has CDR1 SQVTM and CDR2 ANQGSEA.

The specimen comprised whole blood, sampled at baseline. The origin of this receptor is an adult who was a healthcare worker with PCR-confirmed SARS-CoV-2 infection or an uninfected control (not recorded which). The chain couples TRBV29-1 to TRBJ2-3, with 7 positions matching TRBD2. The chain's CDR3 is CSVEGGSGVGDTQYF. In DNA form, the CDR3 reads TGCAGCGTTGAGGGCGGGAGTGGGGTTGGAGATACGCAGTATTTT.